The 2 T cell receptor beta chains listed next were all sequenced from one sample in a study of OX40 agonist ivuxolimab in advanced cancers. Produced via immunoSEQ multiplex PCR; TCRdb's table is partial and in-frame only. This sample yields over 80,000 clones, of which about nine tenths are seen a single time; 0.33% belongs to the top ten. This specimen consisted of CD4+ or CD8+ T cells sorted from blood, obtained in a trial of the OX40 agonist ivuxolimab. All receptors come from an adult with an advanced solid tumor such as melanoma, head and neck, liver or kidney cancer.

The chain couples TRBV4-3 to TRBJ2-1, with a tentative D call TRBD2 (5 bases). The V gene lost 2 bases and the J gene lost 4 bases, with 12 bases spanning the gap. CDR1 is LGHNA and CDR2 is YSLEER in the germline V gene. The CDR3 contains 15 residues. The CDR3 here is CASSQWAGVYNEQFF. CDR3 DNA: TGCGCCAGCAGCCAATGGGCGGGCGTATACAATGAGCAGTTCTTC.

The V and J genes are TRBV5-1 and TRBJ2-5; no clear D. Looked up from germline, CDR1 is SGHRS and CDR2 is YFSETQ. The CDR3 extends over 14 amino acids. Trimming left V 1 base short and J 7 bases short, with 14 bases between. CDR3 sequence: CASSLREQSGTQYF. CDR3 nucleotides: TGCGCCAGCAGCTTGAGGGAACAGAGTGGGACCCAGTACTTC.